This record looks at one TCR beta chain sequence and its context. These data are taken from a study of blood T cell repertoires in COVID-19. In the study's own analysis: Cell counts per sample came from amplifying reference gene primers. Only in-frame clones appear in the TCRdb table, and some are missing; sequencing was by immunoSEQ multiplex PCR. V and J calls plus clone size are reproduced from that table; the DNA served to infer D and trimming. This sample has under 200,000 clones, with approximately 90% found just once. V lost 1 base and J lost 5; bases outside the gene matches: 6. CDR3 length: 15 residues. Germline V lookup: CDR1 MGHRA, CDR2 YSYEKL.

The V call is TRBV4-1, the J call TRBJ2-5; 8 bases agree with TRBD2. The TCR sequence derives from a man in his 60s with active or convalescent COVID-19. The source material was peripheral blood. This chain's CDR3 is CASSQGAGGGETQYF. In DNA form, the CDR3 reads TGCGCCAGCAGCCAAGGCGCGGGGGGCGGGGAGACCCAGTACTTC.